This T cell receptor (beta chain) is from a study of blood T cell repertoires in COVID-19. Whole-study context: Acute and convalescent COVID-19 samples came from the United States, Italy and Spain.

Authors' data handling: Nucleated cell counts were estimated from reference gene primer amplification. Method: immunoSEQ multiplex PCR; TCRdb's copy keeps in-frame clones and lacks some. V, J and clone size derive from that table, while D and trimming were established from the DNA sequence. The data hold about 140,000 clones, with about nine tenths observed a single time. Seattle-derived patients entered the study during active infection and were followed longitudinally. This clone showed up just a few times. CDR1 is DFQATT, CDR2 SNEGSKA, per germline (reference sequence). V lost 5 bases and J 5 bases, leaving 7 bases between the germline ends. The CDR3 is made up of 10 amino acids.

This clonotype originated in a human donor with COVID-19, enrolled during active disease. The donor label of this sample is uncertain. The chain carries TRBV20-1 and TRBJ2-7; D is perhaps TRBD1 (5 bases). Sequences were obtained from peripheral blood. CDR3 loop: CSAVGDEQYF. CDR3 DNA: TGCAGTGCTGTAGGGGACGAGCAGTACTTC.